Each of the 30 T cell receptor beta chains below was sequenced from the same sample in a study of breast tumors, draining lymph nodes, adjacent tissues. One entry per CDR3 protein, called by TCRdb with MiXCR from the multiplex PCR reads. The table includes tens of thousands of distinct CDR3 sequences, roughly 41% detected once. The sequencing input was breast tumor tissue. The receptor source for this set is a female donor with breast cancer. Some clones in this sample may be carry-over from other donors' samples.

This clonotype was recorded many times. The rearrangement links TRBV6-2 or TRBV6-3 to TRBJ2-3; D uncertain. V was shortened by 3 bases and J by 2 bases, with 15 bases between the two germline ends. The CDR3 sequence is 16 residues long. In germline, CDR1 is MNHEY, CDR2 SVGEGT. The CDR3 DNA follows: TGTGCCAGCAGTTATGGGTCCCGGACGGTCACAGATACGCAGTATTTT. It is translated as CASSYGSRTVTDTQYF.

The rearrangement joins TRBV14 to TRBJ1-1, with TRBD1 matching over 9 bases. CDR1 and CDR2 from the germline V gene are SGHDN and FVKESK. This CDR3 has 16 residues. The junction had 6 bases not matched to a gene; V was cut back by 0 bases and J by 4 bases. The CDR3 is CASSQELGQGSTEAFF. The CDR3 coding sequence is TGTGCCAGCAGCCAAGAGCTGGGACAGGGCAGCACTGAAGCTTTCTTT.

The V and J genes are TRBV19 and TRBJ2-2; TRBD1 is a possible D gene (5 bases). Germline V gene data show CDR1 as LNHDA and CDR2 as SQIVND (reference sequence). The CDR3 runs to 15 residues. Trimming removed 3 bases from V and 8 bases from J, with 16 bases in between. The CDR3 loop reads CASSMSGRGLGELFF. DNA of the CDR3: TGTGCCAGTAGTATGTCAGGTAGGGGATTGGGGGAGCTGTTTTTT.

This clonotype has at least ten counts. V gene TRBV5-1 combines with J gene TRBJ2-7; D might be TRBD2 (5 bases). This CDR3 has 14 amino acids. V lost 5 bases, J lost 0 bases, and 12 bases lay in between. Germline V gives CDR1 SGHRS, CDR2 YFSETQ. The chain's CDR3 is CASSFWESSYEQYF. The CDR3 DNA sequence: TGCGCCAGCAGTTTTTGGGAGAGCTCCTACGAGCAGTACTTC. Full variable domain (outside the CDR3, taken from reference TRBV5-1 and TRBJ2-7): KAGVTQTPRYLIKTRGQQVTLSCSPISGHRSVSWYQQTPGQGLQFLFEYFSETQRNKGNFPGRFSGRQFSNSRSEMNVSTLELGDSALYLCASSFWESSYEQYFGPGTRLTVT.

At least ten counts were recorded for this clonotype. The rearrangement links TRBV18 to TRBJ2-5; 9 bases map to TRBD1. The ends lost 5 bases at V and 0 bases at J; junction bases unmatched: 4. CDR3 length equals 15 residues. The germline gives CDR1 KGHSH, CDR2 LQKENI. Here the CDR3 DNA reads TGTGCCAGCTCAGCCGGGACAGGGAACCAAGAGACCCAGTACTTC. It encodes CASSAGTGNQETQYF.

In this sample, this clonotype turned up many times. The rearrangement joins TRBV14 to TRBJ1-2; 9 positions agree with TRBD1. In germline, CDR1 is SGHDN, CDR2 FVKESK. CDR3 size: 16 residues. The V segment lost 4 bases and the J segment 8 bases; nucleotides outside the gene matches: 14. CDR3 residues: CASSRGTGNLIGGYTF. The CDR3 DNA reads TGTGCCAGCAGCCGCGGGACAGGGAACCTAATAGGGGGCTACACCTTC. The full variable domain, with the rest looked up from reference TRBV14 and TRBJ1-2, is EAGVTQFPSHSVIEKGQTVTLRCDPISGHDNLYWYRRVMGKEIKFLLHFVKESKQDESGMPNNRFLAERTGGTYSTLKVQPAELEDSGVYFCASSRGTGNLIGGYTFGSGTRLTVV.

This clonotype showed up many times. J is TRBJ1-2 and V is TRBV12-3 or TRBV12-4, with TRBD1 identical over 8 bases. Losses at the gene ends were 6 bases for V and 8 bases for J; bases not matched to a gene: 14. The CDR3 is made up of 15 amino acids. CDR3 loop: CASSIVRGPLPGYTF. DNA of the CDR3: TGTGCCAGCAGCATCGTCAGGGGGCCTCTTCCCGGCTACACCTTC.

Here the CDR3 reads CSVRSYEQYV. CDR3 nucleotides: TGCAGCGTTAGGAGCTACGAGCAGTACGTC. J is TRBJ2-7 and V is TRBV29-1; D is ambiguous. The germline V and J ends were trimmed by 5 bases and 3 bases, with 5 bases remaining between them. The CDR3 covers 10 residues. The germline CDR1 and CDR2 sequences are SQVTM and ANQGSEA.

This clonotype was observed many times. This chain links TRBV29-1 with TRBJ1-3; no definite D call. CDR1 SQVTM and CDR2 ANQGSEA come from the germline V gene. Deletions cut 3 bases from V and 0 bases from J, with 6 bases between. This CDR3 is built from 13 residues. The CDR3 spells CSVESSSGNTIYF. CDR3 DNA: TGCAGCGTTGAGAGCAGCTCTGGAAACACCATATATTTT. The complete variable domain, with remaining parts taken from reference TRBV29-1 and TRBJ1-3, reads SAVISQKPSRDICQRGTSLTIQCQVDSQVTMMFWYRQQPGQSLTLIATANQGSEATYESGFVIDKFPISRPNLTFSTLTVSNMSPEDSSIYLCSVESSSGNTIYFGEGSWLTVV.

This clonotype was recorded once. DNA of the CDR3: TGCGCCAGCAGTGCCGGGACCGCACTTAATTATGGCTACACCTTC. It codes for CASSAGTALNYGYTF. The chain is built from TRBV10-2 and TRBJ1-2, with D perhaps matching TRBD1 (5 bases). CDR3 length equals 15 residues. In germline, CDR1 is WSHSY, CDR2 SAAADI. V was clipped by 4 bases and J by 5 bases, with 17 bases between them.

Concerning this clonotype itself: Without the conserved terminal phenylalanine or tryptophan, this CDR3 likely stems from a read error. This chain uses TRBV7-9 with TRBJ1-2; D unresolved. Germline V gene sequence: CDR1 SEHNR, CDR2 FQNEAQ (reference sequence). V was pared by 8 bases and J by 4 bases, with 17 bases between. The CDR3 runs 14 residues. Here the CDR3 reads CASGYSGEGYGYTL. The CDR3 region has the DNA TGTGCCAGCGGCTACTCCGGGGAAGGCTATGGCTACACCCTC.

This clonotype was detected ten times or more. J is TRBJ2-5 and V is TRBV7-9, with 7 bases fitting TRBD1. V lost 1 base, J lost 1 base, and 3 bases stayed unmatched. The CDR3 spans 15 residues. Germline CDR1 is SEHNR and CDR2 is FQNEAQ (reference sequence). CDR3 DNA: TGTGCCAGCAGCTTAGAGGGACAGCCCCAAGAGACCCAGTACTTC. Translation gives CASSLEGQPQETQYF.

As to this clonotype: Because the CDR3 is missing its conserved closing phenylalanine or tryptophan, this is likely a read error. The limits of the CDR3 on the DNA are not certain, so only TCRdb's listed CDR3 is given. The V call is TRBV7-3, the J call TRBJ2-7; the table gives TRBD1 as D, unverified against the DNA. The CDR3 is 13 residues long, counting both termini. From germline, CDR1 is SGHTA and CDR2 FQGTGA. CDR3 in amino acids: CASSLGQGYERYL.

This clonotype was detected ten times or more. The chain joins TRBV15 to TRBJ2-2, with 8 bases aligning to TRBD2. CDR3 size: 17 residues. With 0 bases clipped from V and 7 bases from J, the junction kept 10 bases outside the gene matches. CDR1 and CDR2 (germline): LNHNV, YYDKDF (reference sequence). The CDR3 region is CATSRDGGRRGDGELFF. CDR3 DNA: TGTGCCACCAGCAGAGACGGCGGGAGGCGAGGGGACGGGGAGCTGTTTTTT.

The gene calls are TRBV11-2 and TRBJ2-1, with a possible D match to TRBD2 (6 bases). Trimming left V 3 bases short and J 12 bases short, with 18 bases between. There are 14 residues in the CDR3. The V gene's germline CDR1 is SGHAT and CDR2 FQNNGV. CDR3 sequence reads: CASSLGGIGRGQFF. The DNA of the CDR3 is TGTGCCAGCAGCTTGGGGGGAATAGGTCGTGGGCAGTTCTTC. The full variable domain, with the rest looked up from reference TRBV11-2 and TRBJ2-1, is EAGVAQSPRYKIIEKRQSVAFWCNPISGHATLYWYQQILGQGPKLLIQFQNNGVVDDSQLPKDRFSAERLKGVDSTLKIQPAKLEDSAVYLCASSLGGIGRGQFFGPGTRLTVL.

In this sample, this clonotype turned up many times. Without the conserved terminal phenylalanine or tryptophan, this CDR3 likely stems from a read error. The V call is TRBV6-5, the J call TRBJ1-2; D is undetermined. Germline CDR1 reads MNHEY; CDR2 reads SVGAGI. This CDR3 has 13 amino acids. V shed 7 bases and J shed 3 bases, with 12 bases lying between them. The CDR3 region is CASTDRPDYGYTL. The CDR3 nucleotides are TGTGCCAGCACCGACCGGCCTGACTATGGCTACACCCTC.

As concerns this clonotype: This could be a read error, since a much larger clone is one nucleotide away. The V and J genes are TRBV2 and TRBJ1-1; D gene unclear. The CDR3 is 12 amino acids. V was pared by 6 bases and J by 9 bases, with 14 bases between. The germline V gene has CDR1 SNHLY and CDR2 FYNNEI. CDR3 nucleotides: TGTGCCAGCAGCCGAGAGGCAGAACAAGCTTTCTTT. Translated: CASSREAEQAFF.

This clonotype was observed many times. V and J are TRBV12-3 or TRBV12-4 and TRBJ2-7; D gene unclear. The CDR3 spans 13 residues. V lost 3 bases and J lost 5, with 11 bases in between. The CDR3, as DNA: TGTGCCAGCAGTTTGACACGAGGCAACGAGCAGTACTTC. Its protein is CASSLTRGNEQYF.

This clonotype was observed at least ten times. The genes are TRBV7-2 and TRBJ1-2, with D unclear. The CDR3 consists of 16 residues. V lost 5 bases and J 5 bases, leaving 21 bases between the germline ends. Germline CDR1 is SGHTA and CDR2 is FQGNSA. The DNA for the CDR3 is TGTGCCAGCAGCCGGGCGGGTTCCCGAGGATTGTATGGCTACACCTTC. This gives the protein CASSRAGSRGLYGYTF.

This clonotype has a count of ten or more. The chain links TRBV6-2 or TRBV6-3 to TRBJ2-1, with 7 bases lining up with TRBD2. V was pared by 6 bases and J by 2 bases, with 7 bases of the junction left unmatched. Germline V gene lookup returns CDR1 MNHEY and CDR2 SVGEGT. This CDR3 is built from 15 residues. The CDR3 DNA sequence: TGTGCCAGCAGCCCGAGCGGGACCACCTACAATGAGCAGTTCTTC. Residues: CASSPSGTTYNEQFF.

This clonotype was seen ten or more times. The rearrangement uses TRBV3-1 and TRBJ1-6; no firm D call. Trimming removed 4 bases at V and 7 bases at J, with 11 bases between. This CDR3 comprises 14 residues. Germline V gene sequence: CDR1 LGHDT, CDR2 YNNKEL (reference sequence). The CDR3 loop is CASSPGHPNSPLHF. DNA for the CDR3: TGTGCCAGCAGCCCCGGTCACCCCAATTCACCCCTCCACTTT.

This clonotype was counted a few times. The genes are TRBV7-2 and TRBJ2-7; TRBD1 matches at 10 bases. CDR1 SGHTA and CDR2 FQGNSA come from the germline V gene. J was trimmed by 3 bases and V by 4 bases; bases with no gene match: 6. This CDR3 is built from 15 residues. CDR3 DNA sequence: TGTGCCAGCAGCTACCGGGACAGGGGCTGCTACGAGCAGTACTTC. Its translation: CASSYRDRGCYEQYF.

This clonotype was seen ten or more times. The genes are TRBV4-2 and TRBJ2-1; D possibly uses TRBD1 or TRBD2 (5 bases each). The CDR3 is made up of 17 amino acids. Germline V lookup: CDR1 LGHNA, CDR2 YNFKEQ. Trimming shortened V by 3 bases and J by 9 bases, and 24 bases separated the two germline ends. This chain's CDR3 is CASSQHSGTYIQGEQFF. CDR3 coding DNA: TGTGCCAGCAGCCAGCACTCCGGGACGTATATCCAAGGTGAGCAGTTCTTC.

About this clonotype: Just one base apart from a much larger clone, this may be a read error. The V gene is TRBV6-2 or TRBV6-3, the J gene TRBJ1-2, with a tentative D call TRBD1 (5 bases). The CDR3 length is 13 residues. Germline V gene lookup returns CDR1 MNHEY and CDR2 SVGEGT. CDR3 sequence reads: CASSHSGYYGYTF. The CDR3 bases are TGTGCCAGCAGTCACTCAGGGTACTATGGCTACACCTTC.

In this sample, this clonotype turned up a few times. A read error may explain this, as a much larger clone is one base away. This CDR3 fails to terminate in the conserved phenylalanine or tryptophan, so it likely reflects a read error. This rearrangement joins TRBV19 to TRBJ2-1, with D possibly TRBD2 on 6 matching bases. Germline CDR1 reads LNHDA; CDR2 reads SQIVND (reference sequence). The CDR3 contains 16 residues. The V gene lost 5 bases and the J gene lost 10 bases, with 24 bases spanning the gap. CDR3 residues: CASSPHGSIWGGEQFS. CDR3 in DNA: TGTGCCAGTAGTCCCCATGGATCTATTTGGGGAGGAGAGCAGTTCTCC.

The sample holds many counts of this clonotype. The chain has TRBV19 and TRBJ2-5, with 7 bases identical to TRBD1. This CDR3 is 15 amino acids long. Trimming removed 1 base from V and 4 bases from J; junction bases left unmatched: 6. Germline V CDR1 and CDR2: LNHDA, SQIVND (reference sequence). The CDR3 DNA reads as TGTGCCAGTAGTATAGGCAACAGGGGCGGAGAGACCCAGTACTTC. As protein: CASSIGNRGGETQYF.

The V and J genes are TRBV11-3 and TRBJ2-7, with no clear D. V lost 1 base, J lost 7 bases, and 14 bases lay in between. The CDR3 runs 14 residues. Germline lookup yields CDR1 SGHNT and CDR2 YENEEA. CDR3 DNA sequence: TGTGCCAGCAGCTTAGGGGCTAAGACCGGGGAGCAGTACTTC. Translation gives CASSLGAKTGEQYF.

Ten or more counts support this clonotype. V usage is TRBV12-3 or TRBV12-4 and J usage is TRBJ2-1; 13 positions match TRBD2. After removal of 1 base from V and 0 bases from J, the junction contained 9 bases not matched to a gene. CDR3 size: 20 residues. The CDR3, as DNA: TGTGCCAGCAGTTTAGAGGTGGGACTAGCGGGGTCCCTCTCCTACAATGAGCAGTTCTTC. Its translation is CASSLEVGLAGSLSYNEQFF.

The chain combines TRBV7-9 with TRBJ2-5; D gene ambiguous. The CDR3 covers 13 residues. The V and J ends lost 5 bases and 4 bases respectively, with 11 bases between them. Germline-derived CDR1 and CDR2 are SEHNR and FQNEAQ (reference sequence). CDR3 sequence (DNA): TGTGCCAGCAGCACCTCCCTAAGAGAGACCCAGTACTTC. Its protein product is CASSTSLRETQYF.

This clonotype was seen a few times. This chain connects TRBV18 to TRBJ2-2; 7 bases map to TRBD1. Germline assignment: CDR1 KGHSH and CDR2 LQKENI. V trimming: 8 bases; J trimming: 2 bases; junction bases outside the gene matches: 8. The CDR3 has 15 amino acids. The DNA for the CDR3 is TGTGCCAGCCAAAAACAGGGGACAAACACCGGGGAGCTGTTTTTT. Protein product: CASQKQGTNTGELFF.